This T cell receptor beta chain was identified in a study of metastatic and nonmetastatic thyroid tumors. The wider study: Comparison of repertoires was carried out across blood and tumor or nodule tissue from malignant and benign thyroid patients.

In this sample, this clone turned up many times. What it binds is not known. Looked up from germline, CDR1 is LGHDT and CDR2 is YNNKEL (reference sequence). Trimming cost V 3 bases and J 5 bases; bases outside gene matches: 10. CDR3 length: 16 residues. Authors' analysis steps: In papillary thyroid cancer, a distant-metastasis classifier was built using CDR3 differences across clinicopathological groups. Using MiXCR, TCRdb re-called clones from the PCR reads. These V and J calls derive from TCRdb rather than the authors' analysis. Here the sample spans about 69,000 clones, 14% being singletons. Study conclusions and caveats: Relative to benign nodules, malignant thyroid tumors were reportedly characterized by significantly elevated TCR beta diversity in blood and tumor.

No patient received treatment before thyroid surgery. Sequencing was performed on blood. The V and J genes are TRBV3-1 and TRBJ2-1, with 7 bases identical to TRBD2. The sequence was collected from a male donor with papillary thyroid cancer or a benign thyroid nodule (not recorded which). Some clones in this sample may be carry-over from other donors' samples. The CDR3 sequence: CASSQAGVTDNNEQFF. CDR3 DNA sequence: TGTGCCAGCAGCCAGGCGGGGGTGACTGATAACAATGAGCAGTTCTTC.